The 5 T cell receptor beta chains listed next were all sequenced from one sample in a study of cytomegalovirus exposure and HLA in healthy donors. Primers: 60 Vbeta forward and 13 Jbeta reverse. TCRdb's table, derived via immunoSEQ multiplex PCR, lists solely in-frame clones and lacks some. The table shows 180,000 or so clones, with about 77% occurring only once. Specimen: PBMCs. The receptors were gathered from a woman between 25 and 40 years old in good health and CMV-seropositive.

This chain uses TRBV7-9 with TRBJ1-2; 9 nucleotides line up with TRBD1. CDR1 SEHNR and CDR2 FQNEAQ come from the germline V gene (reference sequence). This CDR3 contains 15 residues. V lost 5 bases and J lost 4; bases outside the gene matches: 8. The CDR3 reads CASSQRTGESYGYTF. DNA of the CDR3: TGTGCCAGCAGCCAACGGACAGGGGAGTCCTATGGCTACACCTTC.

The chain uses TRBV19 and TRBJ2-7, with TRBD1 as a possible D gene (7 bases). The CDR3 extends over 14 amino acids. V was shortened by 8 bases and J by 4 bases, with 18 bases between the two germline ends. The germline V gene has CDR1 LNHDA and CDR2 SQIVND (reference sequence). The CDR3 here is CASDSGDSRYEQYF. CDR3 bases: TGTGCCAGTGACTCGGGGGACAGTAGGTACGAGCAGTACTTC. Drawing the rest from reference TRBV19 and TRBJ2-7, the complete variable domain is DGGITQSPKYLFRKEGQNVTLSCEQNLNHDAMYWYRQDPGQGLRLIYYSQIVNDFQKGDIAEGYSVSREKKESFPLTVTSAQKNPTAFYLCASDSGDSRYEQYFGPGTRLTVT.

The rearrangement uses TRBV18 and TRBJ1-4; possible D gene TRBD1, 5 bases. CDR3 size: 16 residues. Trimming removed 3 bases from V and 0 bases from J, with 11 bases in between. Germline V gives CDR1 KGHSH, CDR2 LQKENI. CDR3 DNA sequence: TGTGCCAGCTCACCCGGCCAGGGAACAACTAATGAAAAACTGTTTTTT. Translation gives CASSPGQGTTNEKLFF.

This clone was observed a few times. This chain connects TRBV7-2 to TRBJ1-2; 10 bases align to TRBD1. V shed 5 bases, J shed 3 bases, and the junction held 6 bases outside the gene matches. The CDR3 length is 15 residues. Per the germline V gene, CDR1 is SGHTA and CDR2 is FQGNSA. The CDR3 coding sequence is TGTGCCAGCAGCACTCGGACAGGGGGGGACTATGGCTACACCTTC. This sequence encodes CASSTRTGGDYGYTF.

The V gene is TRBV11-3, the J gene TRBJ2-1; maybe TRBD2 (6 bases). Looked up from germline, CDR1 is SGHNT and CDR2 is YENEEA. CDR3 length: 15 residues. The germline V and J ends were trimmed by 5 bases and 4 bases, with 15 bases remaining between them. The CDR3 region has the DNA TGTGCCAGCAGCCGGGGGTCAGCAGGGTACAATGAGCAGTTCTTC. Its translation is CASSRGSAGYNEQFF. The full variable domain, its missing parts supplied by reference TRBV11-3 and TRBJ2-1, is EAGVVQSPRYKIIEKKQPVAFWCNPISGHNTLYWYLQNLGQGPELLIRYENEEAVDDSQLPKDRFSAERLKGVDSTLKIQPAELGDSAVYLCASSRGSAGYNEQFFGPGTRLTVL.